This is a list of T cell receptor beta chains from one sample in a study of CD4 T cells in relation to SARS-CoV-2 and coronaviruses. Measured with immunoSEQ multiplex PCR; TCRdb has only the in-frame clones, and not every one. The sample records about 40,000 clones, about four fifths being singletons. These receptors are not linked to any known antigen. The sample was naive CD4+ T cells from PBMCs, cultured in vitro. All receptors come from an adult with COVID-19. Both conserved end residues are part of each CDR3. The D gene is left open where the match is weak. The size of a clone is reported for some rows only, either as once, few or many, or as a class for expanded clones.

J,size,D,V,DNA,CDR3
TRBJ2-6,once,TRBD1,TRBV4-1,TGCGCCAGCAGCCGACCGGGACAGGGGACCCCTGGGGCCAACGTCCTGACTTTC,CASSRPGQGTPGANVLTF
TRBJ2-5,.,TRBD1,TRBV7-3,TGTGCCAGCAGTCCCGGACAGGGAGAGACCCAGTACTTC,CASSPGQGETQYF
TRBJ1-5,few,.,TRBV5-1,TGCGCCAGCAGGGGGGACGGTAGCAATCAGCCCCAGCATTTT,CASRGDGSNQPQHF
TRBJ1-4,.,.,TRBV6-5,TGTGCCAGCAGCGTTACCGGGACGGAAGATGAAAAACTGTTTTTT,CASSVTGTEDEKLFF
TRBJ2-7,.,TRBD1,TRBV5-1,TGCGCCAGCAGTCGGACGACAGGGACCTACGAGCAGTACTTC,CASSRTTGTYEQYF
TRBJ1-2,.,TRBD1,TRBV9,TGTGCCAGCAGCGCGGGACAGGGGGCGCATTATGGCTACACCTTC,CASSAGQGAHYGYTF
TRBJ2-1,.,TRBD1,TRBV6-4,TGTGCCAGCAGTGTCGGGGGACAGGGGATCGATGAGCAGTTCTTC,CASSVGGQGIDEQFF
TRBJ2-4,once,.,TRBV9,TGTGCCAGCAGCGTAGTGAGTGATAGGGGAGACATTCAGTACTTC,CASSVVSDRGDIQYF
TRBJ2-7,.,.,TRBV2,TGTGCCAGCAGTTTAGGGTTCGACTACGAGCAGTACTTC,CASSLGFDYEQYF
TRBJ1-1,.,.,TRBV5-6,TGTGCCAGCAGCGGAACTACACTCACTGAAGCTTTCTTT,CASSGTTLTEAFF
TRBJ2-5,.,TRBD1,TRBV6-5,TGTGCCACATCCCCAGGGGGCGAGACCCAGTACTTC,CATSPGGETQYF
TRBJ1-5,.,.,TRBV18,TGTGCCAGCTCAGCAAACTCCCCGAATAGCAATCAGCCCCAGCATTTT,CASSANSPNSNQPQHF
TRBJ1-4,.,.,TRBV9,TGTGCCAGCGGGGGTCGCGAAAAACTGTTTTTT,CASGGREKLFF
TRBJ1-6,.,.,TRBV5-1,TGCGCCAGCAGCTTGGAGAGACAGGAAAATTATTCACCCCTCCACTTT,CASSLERQENYSPLHF
TRBJ2-6,.,.,TRBV28,TGTGCCAGCAGTTTCACCCATCGTTCTGGCGTCCTGACTTTC,CASSFTHRSGVLTF
TRBJ2-6,.,.,TRBV5-1,TGCGCCAGCAGCTTGGCTGAGGACGGGTGGGGGGCCAACGTCCTGACTTTC,CASSLAEDGWGANVLTF
TRBJ2-7,.,TRBD2,TRBV19,TGTGCCAGTAGTAACGAGCGGGGCTCCTACGAGCAGTACTTC,CASSNERGSYEQYF
TRBJ1-1,.,.,TRBV5-6,TGTGCCAGCAGCTTCAGGGAAAGAGGCGCTGAAGCTTTCTTT,CASSFRERGAEAFF
TRBJ2-3,.,.,TRBV7-9,TGTGCCAGCAGCTCTCGGGCGGGACCCACAGATACGCAGTATTTT,CASSSRAGPTDTQYF
TRBJ1-5,.,.,TRBV18,TGTGCCAGCTCACCGGACATCAATCAGCCCCAGCATTTT,CASSPDINQPQHF
TRBJ1-1,.,.,TRBV7-9,TGTGCCAGCAGCTTAGGGGAAAGGGCAGAAGCTTTCTTT,CASSLGERAEAFF
TRBJ2-1,.,.,TRBV19,TGTGCCAGTAGTATAGATGGAAACTACAATGAGCAGTTCTTC,CASSIDGNYNEQFF
TRBJ2-7,.,TRBD1,TRBV28,TGTGCCAGCGAACTACTTAGAGGACAGGGCCCCTACGAGCAGTACTTC,CASELLRGQGPYEQYF
TRBJ2-1,.,TRBD1,TRBV4-1,TGCGCCAGCAGCCAAGAGGGACAGGGGTACAATGAGCAGTTCTTC,CASSQEGQGYNEQFF
TRBJ1-1,.,.,TRBV24-1,TGTGCCACCAGTGATCGGGGTGACACTGAAGCTTTCTTT,CATSDRGDTEAFF
TRBJ1-5,few,.,TRBV28,TGTGCCAGCAGTTTGAGTAGCAATCAGCCCCAGCATTTT,CASSLSSNQPQHF
TRBJ2-2,few,.,TRBV6-5,TGTGCCAGCAGCAGACAACCCGGGGAGCTGTTTTTT,CASSRQPGELFF
TRBJ1-1,.,TRBD1,TRBV11-2,TGTGCCAGCAGCGCGAGACAGGGCGGTGGAGACACTGAAGCTTTCTTT,CASSARQGGGDTEAFF
TRBJ2-2,.,.,TRBV10-1,TGCGCCAGCTATGACAGGCTAAACACCGGGGAGCTGTTTTTT,CASYDRLNTGELFF
TRBJ2-1,.,TRBD2,TRBV7-8,TGTGCCAGCAGCCTACGTCCCGGGACTAGCGGGAAATACAATGAGCAGTTCTTC,CASSLRPGTSGKYNEQFF
TRBJ1-6,.,.,TRBV28,TGTGCCAGCCAATCGACAGGAAATTCACCCCTCCACTTT,CASQSTGNSPLHF
TRBJ2-5,.,TRBD1,TRBV6-1,TGTGCCAGCAGTGAAGAGCCAGGGGGCGCATTAAAGACCCAGTACTTC,CASSEEPGGALKTQYF
TRBJ2-2,.,.,TRBV4-1,TGCGCCAGCAGCCAATATTCGAGGGTTGACACCGGGGAGCTGTTTTTT,CASSQYSRVDTGELFF
TRBJ1-1,.,.,TRBV3-1/TRBV3-2,TGTGCCATCCTCCGGGGGGGCCCCCACGCTGAAGCTTTCTTT,CAILRGGPHAEAFF
TRBJ2-7,.,TRBD2,TRBV19,TGTGCCAGTAGCCCGACTAGCGTGACCCCATACGAGCAGTACTTC,CASSPTSVTPYEQYF
TRBJ1-2,.,TRBD1,TRBV4-1,TGCGCCAGCAGCCAGCGTGCTCACAGGGGAGCGATTAACTATGGCTACACCTTC,CASSQRAHRGAINYGYTF
TRBJ2-1,.,.,TRBV24-1,TGTGCCACCAGTGACTCCGATTTATTCAATGAGCAGTTCTTC,CATSDSDLFNEQFF
TRBJ2-1,.,.,TRBV2,TGTGCCAGCAGTGAAGGCCAGGTTTACAATGAGCAGTTCTTC,CASSEGQVYNEQFF
TRBJ1-4,.,TRBD1,TRBV18,TGTGCCAGCTCACCAAATGCTGGAACAGGGGTCGCAAAACTGTTTTTT,CASSPNAGTGVAKLFF
TRBJ2-2,.,.,TRBV5-1,TGCGCCAGCAGCTTGAGCGGCCCGGGAGCGAGCGGGGAGCTGTTTTTT,CASSLSGPGASGELFF
TRBJ2-3,.,.,TRBV11-3,TGTGCCAGCAGCCAAGGACACGGCGCCACAGATACGCAGTATTTT,CASSQGHGATDTQYF
TRBJ2-1,.,.,TRBV2,TGTGCCAGCAGTGAAGAGCGACTTGACAATGAGCAGTTCTTC,CASSEERLDNEQFF
TRBJ2-5,few,.,TRBV4-1,TGCGCCAGCAGCCAAGAGACGGAAGAGACCCAGTACTTC,CASSQETEETQYF
TRBJ2-3,.,TRBD2,TRBV7-9,TGTGCCAGCAGCTTGGGACTAGCGGGAGATACGCAGTATTTT,CASSLGLAGDTQYF
TRBJ2-2,.,TRBD1,TRBV2,TGTGCCAGCACTAGACAGGGGGTACCCACCGGGGAGCTGTTTTTT,CASTRQGVPTGELFF
TRBJ1-5,few,.,TRBV27,TGTGCCAGCAGTTTACTCTCGGACAATCAGCCCCAGCATTTT,CASSLLSDNQPQHF
TRBJ2-7,.,.,TRBV12-3/TRBV12-4,TGTGCCAGCAGTTTGAGGCAGGACGAGCAGTACTTC,CASSLRQDEQYF
TRBJ2-7,.,.,TRBV11-3,TGTGCCAGCAGCTTAGTAGGAATCACCAACGAGCAGTACTTC,CASSLVGITNEQYF
TRBJ1-1,.,.,TRBV5-8,TGTGCCAGCAGCAGGCCACAGGGAATGAACACTGAAGCTTTCTTT,CASSRPQGMNTEAFF
TRBJ2-3,.,.,TRBV5-4,TGTGCCAGCAGCCAAGGCTTGGGCCCCACAGATACGCAGTATTTT,CASSQGLGPTDTQYF
TRBJ1-6,.,.,TRBV14,TGTGCCAGCAGCCAAGCCGCGGACTCACCCCTCCACTTT,CASSQAADSPLHF
TRBJ1-1,.,.,TRBV29-1,TGCAGCGTTGGAGAAACTGAAGCTTTCTTT,CSVGETEAFF
TRBJ2-1,.,.,TRBV28,TGTGCCAGCACCCTGGGTTACAATGAGCAGTTCTTC,CASTLGYNEQFF